The entry below describes one T cell receptor (beta chain). The antigen remains undetermined. TCRdb keeps only in-frame clones here, not all; method: immunoSEQ multiplex PCR. The sample holds 70,000 or so clones; 85% are singletons and the top ten take approximately 4.3%. Germline values: CDR1 KGHSH, CDR2 LQKENI. The CDR3 runs 12 residues. V gave up 6 bases and J gave up 10 bases, with 13 bases separating them. This sample was included in a study of OX40 agonist ivuxolimab in advanced cancers. The wider study: Patients got intravenous ivuxolimab at 0.01 to 10 mg/kg every 2 weeks. Prior anti-PD-1, anti-PD-L1 or anti-CTLA-4 therapy was allowed; less than 45% had some. Study observations and caveats: Among the least clonally expanded were partial responders at 0.1-3.0 mg/kg.

The chain has TRBV18 and TRBJ2-1, with D possibly being TRBD1 (6 bases). The source material was CD4+ or CD8+ T cells sorted from blood, sampled in a trial of the OX40 agonist ivuxolimab. This clonotype was sampled from an adult with an advanced solid tumor such as melanoma, head and neck, liver or kidney cancer. The CDR3, as DNA: TGTGCCAGCTCTTACAGGGCAAGGGAGCAGTTCTTC. Protein product: CASSYRAREQFF.